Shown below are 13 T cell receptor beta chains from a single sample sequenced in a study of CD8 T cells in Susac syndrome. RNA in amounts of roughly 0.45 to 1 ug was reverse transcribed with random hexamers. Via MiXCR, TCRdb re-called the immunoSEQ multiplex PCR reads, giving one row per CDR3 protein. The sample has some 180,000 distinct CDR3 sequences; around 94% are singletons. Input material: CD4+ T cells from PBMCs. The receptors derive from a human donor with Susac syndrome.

CDR3 sequence: CASSDPWTEEAFF. CDR3 nucleotide sequence: TGTGCCAGCAGCGATCCCTGGACAGAAGAAGCTTTCTTT. This chain joins TRBV7-9 and TRBJ1-1, with D perhaps matching TRBD1 (6 bases). Between the trimmed V and J ends, which lost 5 bases and 8 bases, there was a span of 15 bases. Germline values: CDR1 SEHNR, CDR2 FQNEAQ (reference sequence). The CDR3 is 13 amino acids.

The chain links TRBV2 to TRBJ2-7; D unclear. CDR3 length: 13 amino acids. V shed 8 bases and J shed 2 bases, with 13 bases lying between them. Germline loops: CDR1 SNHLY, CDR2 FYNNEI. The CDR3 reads CASQETNPYEQYF. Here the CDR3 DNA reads TGTGCCAGCCAAGAAACGAATCCCTACGAGCAGTACTTC. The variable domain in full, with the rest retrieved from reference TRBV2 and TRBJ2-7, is EPEVTQTPSHQVTQMGQEVILRCVPISNHLYFYWYRQILGQKVEFLVSFYNNEISEKSEIFDDQFSVERPDGSNFTLKIRSTKLEDSAMYFCASQETNPYEQYFGPGTRLTVT.

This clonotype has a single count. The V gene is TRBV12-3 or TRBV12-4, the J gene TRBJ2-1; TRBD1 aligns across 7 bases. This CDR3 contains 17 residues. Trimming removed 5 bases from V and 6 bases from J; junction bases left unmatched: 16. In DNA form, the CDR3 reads TGTGCCAGCAGTAACCGACAGGGTCCCTATGGTGGCAATGAGCAGTTCTTC. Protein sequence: CASSNRQGPYGGNEQFF.

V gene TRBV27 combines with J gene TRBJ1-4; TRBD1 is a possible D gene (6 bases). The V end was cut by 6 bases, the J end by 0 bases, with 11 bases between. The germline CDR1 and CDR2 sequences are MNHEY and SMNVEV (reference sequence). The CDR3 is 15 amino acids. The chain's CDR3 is CASSPGVTTNEKLFF. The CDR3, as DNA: TGTGCCAGCAGCCCAGGGGTCACAACTAATGAAAAACTGTTTTTT.

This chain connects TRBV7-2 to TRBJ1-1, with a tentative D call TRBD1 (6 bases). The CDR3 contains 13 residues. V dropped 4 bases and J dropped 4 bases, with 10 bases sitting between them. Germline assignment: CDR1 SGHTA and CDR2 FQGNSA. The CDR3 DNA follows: TGTGCCAGCAGCTCTCAGGGGACCACTGAAGCTTTCTTT. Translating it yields CASSSQGTTEAFF.

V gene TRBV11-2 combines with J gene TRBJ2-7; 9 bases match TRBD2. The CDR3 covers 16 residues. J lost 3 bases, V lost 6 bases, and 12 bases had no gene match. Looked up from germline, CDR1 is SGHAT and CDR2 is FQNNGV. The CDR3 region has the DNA TGTGCCAGCAGGGATCCCAGACTAGCGGTGAACTACGAGCAGTACTTC. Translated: CASRDPRLAVNYEQYF.

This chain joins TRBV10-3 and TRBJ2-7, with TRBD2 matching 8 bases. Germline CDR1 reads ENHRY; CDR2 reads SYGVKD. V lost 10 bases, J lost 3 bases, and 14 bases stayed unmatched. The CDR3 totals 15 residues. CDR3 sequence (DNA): TGTGCCACGTTACCGAATCCACTAGCGGACTACGAGCAGTACTTC. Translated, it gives CATLPNPLADYEQYF.

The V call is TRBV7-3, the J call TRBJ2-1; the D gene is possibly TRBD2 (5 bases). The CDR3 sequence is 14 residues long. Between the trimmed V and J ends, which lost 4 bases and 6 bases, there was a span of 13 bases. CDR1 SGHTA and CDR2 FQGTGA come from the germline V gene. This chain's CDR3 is CASSSAGEANEQFF. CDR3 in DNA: TGTGCCAGCAGCTCAGCCGGGGAAGCCAATGAGCAGTTCTTC.

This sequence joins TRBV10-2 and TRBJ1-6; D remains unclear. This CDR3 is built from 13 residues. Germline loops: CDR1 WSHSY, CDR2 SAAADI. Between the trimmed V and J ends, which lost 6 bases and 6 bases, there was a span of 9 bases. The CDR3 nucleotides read TGCGCCAGCAGGGTAGAGATTAATTCACCCCTCCACTTT. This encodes CASRVEINSPLHF.

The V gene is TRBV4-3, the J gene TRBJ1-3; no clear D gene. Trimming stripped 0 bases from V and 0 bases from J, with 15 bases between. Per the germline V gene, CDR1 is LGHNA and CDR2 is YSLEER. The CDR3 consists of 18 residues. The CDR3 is CASSQDTGRYSSGNTIYF. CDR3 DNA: TGCGCCAGCAGCCAAGATACCGGGAGATACAGCTCTGGAAACACCATATATTTT.

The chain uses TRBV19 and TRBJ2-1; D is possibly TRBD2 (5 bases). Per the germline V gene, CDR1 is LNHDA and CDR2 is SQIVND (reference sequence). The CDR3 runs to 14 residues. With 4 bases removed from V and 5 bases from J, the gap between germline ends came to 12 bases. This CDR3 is CASSRSRAHNEQFF. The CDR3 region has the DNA TGTGCCAGTAGTAGATCGCGGGCCCACAATGAGCAGTTCTTC.

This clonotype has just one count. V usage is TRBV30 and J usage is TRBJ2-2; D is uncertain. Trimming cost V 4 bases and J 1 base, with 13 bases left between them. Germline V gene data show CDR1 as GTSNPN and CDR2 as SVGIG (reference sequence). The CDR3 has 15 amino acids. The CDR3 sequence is CAWMDGWGNTGELFF. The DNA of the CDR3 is TGTGCCTGGATGGACGGGTGGGGGAACACCGGGGAGCTGTTTTTT.

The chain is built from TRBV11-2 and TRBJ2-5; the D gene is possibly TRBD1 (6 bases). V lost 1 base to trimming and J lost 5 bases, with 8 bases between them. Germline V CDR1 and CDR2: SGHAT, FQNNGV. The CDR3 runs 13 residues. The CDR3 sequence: CASSLVRGETQYF. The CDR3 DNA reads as TGTGCCAGCAGCTTAGTGAGGGGGGAGACCCAGTACTTC.